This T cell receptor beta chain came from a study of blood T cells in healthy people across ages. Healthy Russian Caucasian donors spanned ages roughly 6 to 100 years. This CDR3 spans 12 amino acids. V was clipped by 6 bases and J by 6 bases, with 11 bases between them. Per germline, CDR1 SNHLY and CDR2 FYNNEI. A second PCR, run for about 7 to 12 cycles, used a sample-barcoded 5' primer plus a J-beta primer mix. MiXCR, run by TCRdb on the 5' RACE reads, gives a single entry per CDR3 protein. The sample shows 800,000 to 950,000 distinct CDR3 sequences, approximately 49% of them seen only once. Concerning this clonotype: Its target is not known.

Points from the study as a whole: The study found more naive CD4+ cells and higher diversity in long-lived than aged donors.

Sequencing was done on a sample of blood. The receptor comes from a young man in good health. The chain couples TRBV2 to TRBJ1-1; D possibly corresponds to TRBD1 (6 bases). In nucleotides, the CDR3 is TGTGCCAGCAGCGGACAGTTCGCTGAAGCTTTCTTT. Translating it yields CASSGQFAEAFF.